These T cell receptor beta chains were read from a single sample in a study of blood T cell repertoires in COVID-19. Clones were sequenced by immunoSEQ multiplex PCR, and TCRdb holds only the in-frame ones, with some missing. Counted here are about 210,000 clones, about 90% occurring once; the ten biggest clones make up approximately 1.2%. The sample taken for sequencing was peripheral blood. These receptor sequences come from a man aged 25 to 40 with acute or convalescent COVID-19. Each CDR3 is given with its conserved first and last residue. The D gene is left open where the match is weak. Size is omitted from some rows. Given values are once, few, many or a class for expanded clones.

V gene	D gene	J gene	clone size	CDR3 DNA	CDR3 protein
TRBV15	.	TRBJ1-2	.	TGTGCCACCAGCAGGGCAGGGGATAACTATGGCTACACCTTC	CATSRAGDNYGYTF
TRBV12-3/TRBV12-4	.	TRBJ2-7	.	TGTGCCAGCAGTTTAGGTCCCGTTCCCGAGCAGTACTTC	CASSLGPVPEQYF
TRBV19	TRBD1	TRBJ2-4	.	TGTGCCAGCGCCCTACCAGGGGGCCAAAACATTCAGTACTTC	CASALPGGQNIQYF
TRBV3-1/TRBV3-2	TRBD1	TRBJ2-7	.	TGTGCCAGCAGCCAAGGAAGGGACAGGGGGGGATACGAGCAGTACTTC	CASSQGRDRGGYEQYF
TRBV27	TRBD2	TRBJ2-2	.	TGTGCCAGCAGGAGCGGACTAGCGGAAACCGGGGAGCTGTTTTTT	CASRSGLAETGELFF
TRBV14	TRBD2	TRBJ2-5	.	TGTGCCAGCAGCCAAGATTACGGAGGACTAGCGGGAGATCGGGAGACCCAGTACTTC	CASSQDYGGLAGDRETQYF
TRBV3-1/TRBV3-2	.	TRBJ2-7	.	TGTGCCAGCAGCCAAGATGGAGGACACGAGCAGTACTTC	CASSQDGGHEQYF
TRBV5-1	.	TRBJ2-2	.	TGCGCCAGCAGCTCCCGAGACAGTTACACCGGGGAGCTGTTTTTT	CASSSRDSYTGELFF
TRBV28	.	TRBJ1-5	.	TGTGCCAGCAGTCCTTATAGCAATCAGCCCCAGCATTTT	CASSPYSNQPQHF
TRBV6-5	.	TRBJ2-1	.	TGTGCCAGCAGTTTTACTACCAACAATGAGCAGTTCTTC	CASSFTTNNEQFF
TRBV30	TRBD1	TRBJ2-5	.	TGTGCCTGGCGCCGACAGGGGGTTGAGACCCAGTACTTC	CAWRRQGVETQYF
TRBV18	TRBD1	TRBJ1-6	.	TGTGCCAGCTCGCTAAAGACAGGGTATGAGTCACCCCTCCACTTT	CASSLKTGYESPLHF
TRBV24-1	TRBD2	TRBJ2-2	.	TGTGCCACGGAGGCGGGCGGGAGAACGGCCGGGGAGCTGTTTTTT	CATEAGGRTAGELFF
TRBV7-9	.	TRBJ1-2	.	TGTGCCAGCACCCCCCAGGTGGTGGCGCGCTATGGCTACACCTTC	CASTPQVVARYGYTF
TRBV19	.	TRBJ1-1	.	TGTGCCAGTAGTCTCGGGGACATTAACACTGAAGCTTTCTTT	CASSLGDINTEAFF
TRBV30	.	TRBJ2-7	.	TGTGCCTGGAGTACCGGGGTGTACGAGCAGTACTTC	CAWSTGVYEQYF
TRBV7-9	.	TRBJ2-7	.	TGTGCCAGCAGCTCCCAGGACAGCTACTACGAGCAGTACTTC	CASSSQDSYYEQYF
TRBV6-6	TRBD2	TRBJ2-3	once	TGTGCCAGCAGTTTACTAGCGGGCACAGATACGCAGTATTTT	CASSLLAGTDTQYF
TRBV5-1	.	TRBJ1-4	.	TGCGCCAGCAGCTTGAACCCTACCTACACTAATGAAAAACTGTTTTTT	CASSLNPTYTNEKLFF
TRBV5-1	.	TRBJ1-6	.	TGCGCCAGCAGCCCGGGTCCGGATGTGGCACCCCTCCACTTT	CASSPGPDVAPLHF
TRBV9	.	TRBJ1-1	.	TGTGCCAGCAGTGACCAGGGCACTGAAGCTTTCTTT	CASSDQGTEAFF
TRBV18	TRBD1	TRBJ1-2	.	TGTGCCAGCTCCCCAAACTCCAGGGGGCATGGCTACACCTTC	CASSPNSRGHGYTF
TRBV5-1	TRBD1	TRBJ2-7	.	TGCGCCAGCAGCGGGTCCGGGACAGGGCAACGCGAGCAGTACTTC	CASSGSGTGQREQYF
TRBV12-3/TRBV12-4	.	TRBJ2-3	.	TGTGCCAGCAGTTTGGGGGGGCTGGATACGCAGTATTTT	CASSLGGLDTQYF
TRBV30	.	TRBJ2-7	few	TGTGCCGGTGCTAGTCCCTACGAGCAGTACTTC	CAGASPYEQYF
TRBV9	.	TRBJ2-1	.	TGTGCCAGCAGCGTGAGGGGGGGGCCCCCCTACAATGAGCAGTTCTTC	CASSVRGGPPYNEQFF
TRBV4-1	.	TRBJ1-1	.	TGCGCCAGCAGCCAAGCAGCTGAAGCTTTCTTT	CASSQAAEAFF
TRBV28	TRBD2	TRBJ2-3	once	TGTGCCAGCAGTTGGCCGGGACTAGCGGGAGGAAACAGCACAGATACGCAGTATTTT	CASSWPGLAGGNSTDTQYF
TRBV5-4	TRBD1	TRBJ1-2	.	TGTGCCAGCAGAGGGGACAGGGTTGCGGGCTACACCTTC	CASRGDRVAGYTF
TRBV7-3	TRBD2	TRBJ2-7	once	TGTGCCAGCAGTAACGGGGGGGTAAATCCCAACGAGCAGTACTTC	CASSNGGVNPNEQYF
TRBV11-3	TRBD1	TRBJ2-1	.	TGTGCCAGCAGCTTAGGAGGGACAGAGTACAATGAGCAGTTCTTC	CASSLGGTEYNEQFF
TRBV19	.	TRBJ1-2	once	TGTGCCAGTAGTCAGGTTCCGGAATCCTATGGCTACACCTTC	CASSQVPESYGYTF
TRBV7-9	.	TRBJ1-2	.	TGTGCCAGCAGCTTAGATTCAGGATCTTATGGCTACACCTTC	CASSLDSGSYGYTF
TRBV11-2	.	TRBJ2-3	.	TGTGCCAGCAGCCCTACCCACAGGGAGTTCACAGATACGCAGTATTTT	CASSPTHREFTDTQYF
TRBV11-2	TRBD2	TRBJ2-5	.	TGTGCCAGCAGCTTTAGCGGGCAGACCCAGTACTTC	CASSFSGQTQYF
TRBV28	.	TRBJ1-3	.	TGTGCCAGCAGTCAACTCTTTGGCGGACACCAATCTTCGGCTGGAAACACCATATATTTT	CASSQLFGGHQSSAGNTIYF
TRBV6-5	.	TRBJ2-7	.	TGTGCCAGCACTGTCGGGACATCCTCCTACGAGCAGTACTTC	CASTVGTSSYEQYF
TRBV7-6	.	TRBJ2-7	.	TGTGCCAGCAGCGGGGCGCACGCCTACGAGCAGTACTTC	CASSGAHAYEQYF
TRBV6-2/TRBV6-3	.	TRBJ1-2	once	TGTGCCAGCAGTTATGGACAGAAGAACTATGGCTACACCTTC	CASSYGQKNYGYTF
TRBV19	TRBD1	TRBJ2-3	.	TGTGCCAGTAGTATAGGAGGGACAGGGCCAGATACGCAGTATTTT	CASSIGGTGPDTQYF
TRBV19	TRBD1	TRBJ1-2	.	TGTGCCAGTAGTACGGGACAGCCTTATGGCTACACCTTC	CASSTGQPYGYTF
TRBV10-1	.	TRBJ2-1	.	TGCGCCAGCAGTGAGTCGGTAGGACTGTTGGGGAATGAGCAGTTCTTC	CASSESVGLLGNEQFF
TRBV2	.	TRBJ2-7	.	TGTGCTACCAGCAGGGATAGCGGTACCTACGAGCAGTACTTC	CATSRDSGTYEQYF
TRBV3-1/TRBV3-2	.	TRBJ2-7	.	TGTGCCAGCAGCCAAGCAACGGGAGTAACCCACGAGCAGTACTTC	CASSQATGVTHEQYF
TRBV3-1/TRBV3-2	.	TRBJ2-7	.	TGTGCCAGCAGCCAAGCCCCGGGGAGTTACTACGAGCAGTACTTC	CASSQAPGSYYEQYF
TRBV10-3	.	TRBJ2-7	.	TGTGCCATCAGGGAGAACAGGGGGGGAAACTACGAGCAGTACTTC	CAIRENRGGNYEQYF
TRBV19	TRBD1	TRBJ1-5	.	TGTGCCAGTACCGACAGGGTGAATCAGCCCCAGCATTTT	CASTDRVNQPQHF